This passage covers 20 T cell receptor beta chains from one sample sequenced in a study of blood T cell repertoires in COVID-19. Profiled with immunoSEQ multiplex PCR; TCRdb holds only in-frame clones, not every one. The data show about 190,000 clones, roughly nine tenths seen once. What was sequenced was peripheral blood. These receptors were taken from a man younger than 45 with acute or convalescent COVID-19.

This chain uses TRBV19 with TRBJ2-5; 12 bases agree with TRBD1. V was pared by 6 bases and J by 5 bases, with 7 bases of the junction left unmatched. This CDR3 is 15 amino acids long. CDR1 is LNHDA, CDR2 SQIVND, per germline (reference sequence). The CDR3 sequence is CASSPGQGASETQYF. The CDR3 region has the DNA TGTGCCAGTAGCCCGGGACAGGGGGCGTCGGAGACCCAGTACTTC.

This chain joins TRBV6-5 and TRBJ2-7; D remains ambiguous. With 8 bases removed from V and 0 bases from J, the gap between germline ends came to 11 bases. In germline, CDR1 is MNHEY, CDR2 SVGAGI. The CDR3 is made up of 13 amino acids. CDR3 coding DNA: TGTGCCAGCCTCCCCCTAAGCTCCTACGAGCAGTACTTC. Its translation is CASLPLSSYEQYF.

The chain combines TRBV6-4 with TRBJ1-2; D gene ambiguous. CDR1 MRHNA and CDR2 SNTAGT come from the germline V gene. This CDR3 has 15 residues. V shed 6 bases and J shed 2 bases, with 16 bases lying between them. The DNA for the CDR3 is TGTGCCAGCAGCCGCGAAATCGGAGCGAACTATGGCTACACCTTC. Translated, it gives CASSREIGANYGYTF.

The rearrangement uses TRBV5-1 and TRBJ1-5, with a tentative D call TRBD1 (6 bases). V shed 2 bases and J shed 2 bases, with 14 bases lying between them. The length of the CDR3 is 16 residues. Looked up from germline, CDR1 is SGHRS and CDR2 is YFSETQ. The CDR3 DNA sequence: TGCGCCAGCAGCTTTGGGGGCCCCGCCGGCAATCAGCCCCAGCATTTT. It is translated as CASSFGGPAGNQPQHF.

The rearrangement uses TRBV5-5 and TRBJ2-1; perhaps TRBD1 as D (6 bases). The length of the CDR3 is 14 residues. Trimming took 0 bases from V and 5 from J, leaving 9 bases between them. CDR1 is SGHKS and CDR2 is YYEKEE in the germline V gene (reference sequence). The CDR3 loop reads CASSLAGAHNEQFF. The CDR3 nucleotides read TGTGCCAGCAGCTTGGCAGGGGCTCACAATGAGCAGTTCTTC.

The chain employs TRBV5-6 and TRBJ2-7; D uncertain. The germline V gene encodes CDR1 SGHDT and CDR2 YYEEEE. The V and J ends lost 4 bases and 0 bases respectively, with 8 bases between them. The CDR3 runs 13 residues. The chain's CDR3 is CASSGGPSYEQYF. As DNA, the CDR3 is TGTGCCAGCAGCGGTGGCCCCTCCTACGAGCAGTACTTC.

J is TRBJ2-3 and V is TRBV11-2; tentative D call: TRBD2 (5 bases). The CDR3 consists of 12 residues. With 5 bases removed from V and 5 bases from J, the gap between germline ends came to 8 bases. Germline lookup yields CDR1 SGHAT and CDR2 FQNNGV. The CDR3 DNA reads TGTGCCAGCAGCCCAACTAGAGATACGCAGTATTTT. Its translation: CASSPTRDTQYF.

J is TRBJ1-5 and V is TRBV28, with D maybe TRBD1 (5 bases). Trimming left V 3 bases short and J 11 bases short, with 17 bases between. The V gene's germline CDR1 is MDHEN and CDR2 SYDVKM. The length of the CDR3 is 14 residues. The CDR3 nucleotides read TGTGCCAGCAGTTTTATACAGGCAGCCCCGGCCCAGCATTTT. Translating it yields CASSFIQAAPAQHF.

The chain has TRBV27 and TRBJ1-1; D possibly corresponds to TRBD1 (5 bases). The CDR3 loop spans 14 amino acids. Per the germline V gene, CDR1 is MNHEY and CDR2 is SMNVEV (reference sequence). V was trimmed by 2 bases and J by 3 bases, leaving 10 bases between them. CDR3 nucleotides: TGTGCCAGCAGTTTAAGACAGACCTACACTGAAGCTTTCTTT. It specifies CASSLRQTYTEAFF.

This chain uses TRBV10-3 with TRBJ1-1, with D possibly matching TRBD1 (6 bases). CDR1 is ENHRY and CDR2 is SYGVKD in the germline V gene. Trimming took 2 bases from V and 4 from J, leaving 14 bases between them. This CDR3 is built from 15 residues. CDR3 in DNA: TGTGCCATCAGTGAGGGAACAGGGCTCTCCACTGAAGCTTTCTTT. Its protein is CAISEGTGLSTEAFF.

This chain joins TRBV3-1 (or the pseudogene TRBV3-2) and TRBJ2-7; 10 bases match TRBD2. The germline gives CDR1 LGHDT, CDR2 YNNKEL (reference sequence). The CDR3 is 15 residues long. J gave up 0 bases and V 6 bases, and 5 bases lay outside the gene matches. This CDR3 reads CASSFIAGGSYEQYF. As DNA, the CDR3 is TGTGCCAGCAGTTTCATAGCGGGGGGCTCCTACGAGCAGTACTTC.

This clone has a handful of counts. The chain joins TRBV30 to TRBJ1-2; no definite D call. This CDR3 has 13 residues. Looked up from germline, CDR1 is GTSNPN and CDR2 is SVGIG (reference sequence). V was cut by 1 base and J by 0 bases, with 6 bases left in between. The CDR3 loop is CAWSELTNYGYTF. DNA of the CDR3: TGTGCCTGGAGTGAACTTACTAACTATGGCTACACCTTC.

The CDR3 spells CASRTGQGIKLFF. The CDR3 bases are TGTGCCAGCAGGACGGGACAGGGTATTAAACTGTTTTTT. The V call is TRBV6-5, the J call TRBJ1-4; 9 bases fit TRBD1. The germline gives CDR1 MNHEY, CDR2 SVGAGI. The V and J ends lost 6 bases and 11 bases, in that order; junction bases with no gene match: 7. The length of the CDR3 is 13 residues.

The chain carries TRBV12-5 and TRBJ2-1; unclear D gene. The germline V gene has CDR1 LGHNT and CDR2 FRNRAP. The CDR3 spans 14 residues. V was clipped by 2 bases and J by 4 bases, with 9 bases between them. CDR3 nucleotide sequence: TGTGCTAGTGGTTTGTCAGTGAATTACAATGAGCAGTTCTTC. As protein: CASGLSVNYNEQFF.

In its sample, this clone was seen a few times. The V call is TRBV10-2, the J call TRBJ1-2; D gene ambiguous. The CDR3 consists of 16 residues. CDR1 WSHSY and CDR2 SAAADI come from the germline V gene. The ends were cut back, 6 bases at V and 8 bases at J, with 25 bases in the middle. The CDR3 region is CASRSSLRDGVVGYTF. CDR3 sequence (DNA): TGCGCCAGCAGGTCCAGTCTCCGCGACGGGGTAGTGGGCTACACCTTC.

V gene TRBV11-2 combines with J gene TRBJ2-7, with TRBD1 matching over 8 bases. Trimming at V came to 5 bases and at J to 0 bases, leaving 6 bases not matched to a gene. Germline CDR1 is SGHAT and CDR2 is FQNNGV. The CDR3 is made up of 15 amino acids. The CDR3 DNA sequence: TGTGCCAGCAGCCGATTAACAGGGGGCTCCTACGAGCAGTACTTC. It codes for CASSRLTGGSYEQYF.

The chain combines TRBV7-9 with TRBJ1-2, with a tentative D call TRBD1 (5 bases). CDR3 size: 14 residues. Trimming left V 3 bases short and J 4 bases short, with 12 bases between. CDR1 is SEHNR and CDR2 is FQNEAQ in the germline V gene (reference sequence). For the CDR3, the DNA is TGTGCCAGCAGCTTCGGGAGACAGTCCTATGGCTACACCTTC. Its translation is CASSFGRQSYGYTF.

The gene calls are TRBV10-3 and TRBJ1-4; D gene unclear. Between the trimmed V and J ends, which lost 3 bases and 3 bases, there was a span of 11 bases. Germline V gives CDR1 ENHRY, CDR2 SYGVKD. The CDR3 is made up of 15 amino acids. This CDR3 is CAISETQASNEKLFF. Here the CDR3 DNA reads TGTGCCATCAGTGAAACCCAGGCGTCTAATGAAAAACTGTTTTTT.

The rearrangement joins TRBV7-8 to TRBJ1-6; the D gene is possibly TRBD1 (6 bases). The germline CDR1 and CDR2 sequences are SGHVS and FQNEAQ. V was trimmed by 2 bases and J by 7 bases, leaving 12 bases between them. The CDR3 length is 15 residues. As DNA, the CDR3 is TGTGCCAGCAGCTTAACGGACAGCGTAAATTCACCCCTCCACTTT. Translation gives CASSLTDSVNSPLHF.

V usage is TRBV2 and J usage is TRBJ2-7, with D maybe TRBD2 (6 bases). The CDR3 sequence is 14 residues long. CDR1 and CDR2 from the germline V gene are SNHLY and FYNNEI. Trimming removed 8 bases from V and 5 bases from J, with 19 bases in between. CDR3: CASQFNGGVDEQYF. In DNA, the CDR3 is TGTGCCAGCCAATTTAACGGGGGTGTCGACGAGCAGTACTTC.